This TCR beta chain came from a study of blood T cell repertoires in COVID-19. As for the study in general: COVID-19 samples, acute and convalescent, were from the United States, Italy and Spain. Sources were T cells, B-cell-depleted T cells, or PBMCs; the material itself was cDNA or gDNA.

As processed by the authors: Researchers report that nucleated cell counts were estimated from reference gene primer amplification. The table came from immunoSEQ multiplex PCR; TCRdb's copy has only in-frame clones and leaves some out. V and J calls and clone size are given by that table; D and trimming were obtained from the DNA. The sample shows 150,000 to 200,000 clones, 90% of them seen only once. This CDR3 is 14 amino acids long. Germline trimming cut 6 bases from V and 0 bases from J; bases unmatched to any gene: 5. Germline CDR1 reads MNHEY; CDR2 reads SVGAGI. A single count supports this clone.

This chain links TRBV6-5 with TRBJ2-7; 7 bases match TRBD1. Sequenced: peripheral blood. This sequence was found in a man aged 55 to 70 with active or convalescent COVID-19. Here the CDR3 reads CASRGQVSSYEQYF. CDR3 in DNA: TGTGCCAGCAGAGGACAGGTTTCCTCCTACGAGCAGTACTTC.